This T cell receptor (beta chain) was captured by sequencing in a study of T cells in Graves' hyperthyroidism and ophthalmopathy (dated by TCRdb to about 2019). A note on the overall study: Peripheral blood samples were taken at the time of initial diagnosis, prior to any treatment. TCR V-J signatures able to tell the groups apart were searched for in a discovery cohort of 95 or so patients, of whom roughly 42 had Graves' ophthalmopathy and about 55 had stable Graves' hyperthyroidism. Prospective prediction of ophthalmopathy was tested in an independent validation cohort of some 20 hyperthyroidism patients and 17 patients who later progressed to ophthalmopathy. For training and testing, the roughly 100 patients in the discovery cohort were randomly divided in a 7:3 ratio. In more than five Graves' hyperthyroidism patients, the study also compared T-cell repertoires from thyroid tissue with T-cell repertoires from blood. Once sampling was done, hyperthyroidism patients were given methimazole at a starting dose of 30 mg daily, whereas ophthalmopathy patients were given high-dose intravenous methylprednisolone. The paper describes TCR Vbeta CDR3 sequencing of 130 to 150 peripheral blood samples, made up of under 50 ophthalmopathy patients, 70 to 75 hyperthyroidism patients and about 17 progressor patients. Beyond this particular receptor, the publication reports: Most expanded thyroid clonotypes (frequency above 0.001) were also found in blood, which suggests that blood repertoires may mirror thyroid immune responses. No statistical method was used to fix the sample size in advance, and group allocation was not hidden from the investigators. In validation, progression to ophthalmopathy was predicted by the model with 70% to 71% sensitivity and roughly 76% specificity, a median of around 6.5 months before onset. A model built on a 13 V-J signature distinguished ophthalmopathy from stable hyperthyroidism, reaching 87.88% sensitivity and approximately 81% specificity in cross-validation and 80%/75% in testing.

This clonotype was seen ten or more times. The antigen it recognizes is unknown. No much larger clonotype is one base removed from it; base qualities were not supplied. The CDR3 numbers 15 residues from cysteine through phenylalanine. Kept here is only the CDR3 DNA, which spans 45 bases and is read in frame from base 1. CDR1 and CDR2, looked up from the germline V gene, are SGHTS and YDEGEE. Deletion took 4 bases off V and 6 bases off J, with a span of 16 bases between the germline ends. In the ophthalmopathy patients, disease was moderately to severely active, with a Clinical Activity Score of 3 or more, a NOSPECS grade of 4 or more, and a duration of less than 3 months. The study excluded patients with uncontrolled infections, other autoimmune diseases, pregnancy or lactation. Clinical symptoms, serum thyroxine and TRAb, thyroid ultrasound, and orbital computed tomography formed the basis for the diagnoses. PBMCs were separated from over 9 ml of fresh peripheral blood using Ficoll-Paque density gradient centrifugation. Trizol reagent was used to extract total RNA, and RNA quality was then checked on an Agilent 2100 Bioanalyzer.

TCR beta CDR3 regions were amplified from RNA transcripts. For the first round of RT-PCR on the TCR CDR3, the HTBI primer set was used together with the Qiagen OneStep RT-PCR kit. A second multiplex PCR round built the libraries, followed by size selection and purification. Sequencing of the libraries was done on an Illumina HiSeq2000 using paired-end 100 bp reads. In the original analysis: SOAPnuke was used to process the raw data, with reads discarded if the reads contained adapters or uncalled bases, had a mean Phred below 15, or lacked an exact constant-primer or identifier match. COPE v1.2.5 was used to merge high-quality paired reads, and clonotypes were defined as unique nucleotide sequences. Clonotypes were aligned to IMGT TRBV, TRBD and TRBJ reference segments using MiTCR v1.1. Analysis was restricted to V-J combinations with a frequency above 0.0001, which covered over 98% of repertoires. A TCS score was defined as the ratio between F50 (clonal expansion) and ExV (chaos), using BLOSUM62-based TCRdist between CDR3 peptides within each V-J. Welch's t-statistics and random forest reduced around 510 V-J features to 13, which were used in a naive Bayes classifier (R e1071). TCRdb's own reprocessing of the public reads used fastp at Q25 and MiXCR and kept productive beta chains. Here each entry gathers all rows of one CDR3 protein and keeps the most common genes and DNA. These V and J calls derive from TCRdb rather than the authors' analysis. The sample table holds more than 350,000 distinct CDR3 sequences, of which approximately 14% were seen once. The ten largest clones represent roughly a fifth of the sample.

This clonotype originated in a woman aged 25-40 years with Graves' ophthalmopathy. The chain was built from TRBV5-8 and TRBJ2-2; the D gene is possibly TRBD1, with 6 bases matching. Sequences were obtained from blood. The CDR3 has the sequence CASSPTADSAGELFF. The base sequence is TGTGCCAGCAGCCCCACCGCGGACAGTGCCGGGGAGCTGTTTTTT.